These 21 T cell receptor beta chains came from one sample sequenced in a study of blood T cell repertoires in COVID-19. Data came from immunoSEQ multiplex PCR; TCRdb stores just in-frame clones and leaves some out. In the table there are fewer than 100,000 clones, about 79% of which are singletons. The specimen was peripheral blood. The receptors shown here come from a woman between 50 and 59 years old with acute or convalescent COVID-19.

The chain has TRBV19 and TRBJ1-2; TRBD1 is a possible D gene (5 bases). The germline CDR1 and CDR2 sequences are LNHDA and SQIVND (reference sequence). Trimming shortened V by 4 bases and J by 4 bases, and 16 bases separated the two germline ends. The length of the CDR3 is 15 residues. CDR3 in DNA: TGTGCCAGTAGTACCCGGACAACCTCGGGCTATGGCTACACCTTC. Amino acid sequence: CASSTRTTSGYGYTF.

This clone showed up just a few times. This rearrangement joins TRBV7-2 to TRBJ1-1, with unresolved D. Germline CDR1 and CDR2: SGHTA and FQGNSA. The V end lost 1 base, the J end lost 7 bases, and 10 bases lay between the germline ends. The CDR3 is 13 amino acids. CDR3 sequence (DNA): TGTGCCAGCAGCTTAGTAACCGAGAATGAAGCTTTCTTT. It specifies CASSLVTENEAFF.

In DNA, the CDR3 is TGTGCCAGCAGCCTAAGCGGGTACAATGAGCAGTTCTTC. Its protein is CASSLSGYNEQFF. The chain has TRBV7-3 and TRBJ2-1, with D perhaps TRBD2 (6 bases). With 5 bases removed from V and 4 bases from J, the gap between germline ends came to 9 bases. The germline gives CDR1 SGHTA, CDR2 FQGTGA. The CDR3 runs 13 residues.

The chain recombines TRBV5-6 with TRBJ2-7; 7 bases fit TRBD1. The CDR3 runs to 12 residues. The germline gives CDR1 SGHDT, CDR2 YYEEEE. The junction had 3 bases not matched to a gene; V was cut back by 1 base and J by 8 bases. Written as DNA, the CDR3 is TGTGCCAGCAGCTTGACAGGGGCGCAGCAGTACTTC. Its protein product is CASSLTGAQQYF.

This chain uses TRBV9 with TRBJ1-4; D is unresolved. This CDR3 spans 13 amino acids. Trimming left V 2 bases short and J 7 bases short, with 9 bases between. Per the germline V gene, CDR1 is SGDLS and CDR2 is YYNGEE. CDR3 residues: CASSVDSGEKLFF. CDR3 DNA sequence: TGTGCCAGCAGCGTCGACTCTGGTGAAAAACTGTTTTTT.

This rearrangement joins TRBV29-1 to TRBJ2-3; 9 positions match TRBD2. CDR1 SQVTM and CDR2 ANQGSEA come from the germline V gene. The CDR3 contains 15 residues. The CDR3: CSADPLAGPGDTQYF. The CDR3 DNA reads TGCAGTGCCGATCCTCTAGCGGGGCCCGGGGATACGCAGTATTTT.

The chain couples TRBV9 to TRBJ1-2; 8 bases fit TRBD1. Germline CDR1 SGDLS, CDR2 YYNGEE. With V trimmed by 1 base and J by 4 bases, 9 bases remained unmatched. The CDR3 length is 16 residues. The CDR3 sequence is CASSVYPGGGSYGYTF. The CDR3 coding sequence is TGTGCCAGCAGCGTATATCCAGGGGGCGGGTCCTATGGCTACACCTTC. Full variable domain (rest looked up from reference TRBV9 and TRBJ1-2): DSGVTQTPKHLITATGQRVTLRCSPRSGDLSVYWYQQSLDQGLQFLIQYYNGEERAKGNILERFSAQQFPDLHSELNLSSLELGDSALYFCASSVYPGGGSYGYTFGSGTRLTVV.

This clone was found a few times. The chain uses TRBV20-1 and TRBJ1-1; D ambiguous. CDR1 is DFQATT, CDR2 SNEGSKA, per germline (reference sequence). Trimming cost V 3 bases and J 4 bases, with 15 bases left between them. The CDR3 loop spans 14 amino acids. This chain's CDR3 is CSASLSQTGTEAFF. For the CDR3, the DNA is TGCAGTGCTAGTCTGAGTCAGACGGGCACTGAAGCTTTCTTT.

Turning to this clone: One junction end does not reproduce the germline sequence, and a read error may be involved. The chain uses TRBV7-7 and TRBJ2-5, with D tentatively TRBD1 (6 bases). This CDR3 has 15 residues. CDR1 and CDR2 (germline): SSHAT, FNYEAQ (reference sequence). Here the CDR3 DNA reads TGTGCTAGCAGACCCGGACAGAGTGATAAAGAGACCCAGTACTTC. This translates into CASRPGQSDKETQYF.

This clone was detected a few times. The chain is built from TRBV6-5 and TRBJ2-3, with 10 positions matching TRBD2. This CDR3 spans 14 amino acids. Germline V lookup: CDR1 MNHEY, CDR2 SVGAGI. Losses at the gene ends were 7 bases for V and 5 bases for J; bases not matched to a gene: 6. This chain's CDR3 is CASNQRGGQDTQYF. In DNA form, the CDR3 reads TGTGCCAGCAATCAGCGGGGGGGCCAAGATACGCAGTATTTT.

The genes are TRBV25-1 and TRBJ2-7; D gene uncertain. Trimming shortened V by 3 bases and J by 3 bases, and 12 bases separated the two germline ends. Germline V CDR1 and CDR2: MGHDK, SYGVNS. This CDR3 has 14 amino acids. CDR3 DNA: TGTGCCAGCAGTGATCTATCTCGCGACTACGAGCAGTACTTC. It yields the protein CASSDLSRDYEQYF.

This clone was seen once. The rearrangement joins TRBV29-1 to TRBJ2-7, with a weak D call TRBD2 (6 bases). Germline-derived CDR1 and CDR2 are SQVTM and ANQGSEA. This CDR3 has 13 amino acids. V gave up 4 bases and J gave up 3 bases, with 13 bases separating them. Here the CDR3 reads CSVVTGENYEQYF. CDR3 in DNA: TGCAGCGTTGTTACGGGAGAAAACTACGAGCAGTACTTC.

This chain uses TRBV15 with TRBJ2-5; unclear D gene. Trimming left V 0 bases short and J 5 bases short, with 4 bases between. This CDR3 has 12 amino acids. The germline V gene has CDR1 LNHNV and CDR2 YYDKDF (reference sequence). The CDR3 nucleotides are TGTGCCACCAGCAGAGATGCGGAGACCCAGTACTTC. It is translated as CATSRDAETQYF.

The V gene is TRBV18, the J gene TRBJ2-7; 9 positions match TRBD1. The CDR3 runs 17 residues. The V gene's germline CDR1 is KGHSH and CDR2 LQKENI. The V segment lost 3 bases and the J segment 4 bases; nucleotides outside the gene matches: 13. The CDR3 reads CASSPLGTGLGSYEQYF. In DNA, the CDR3 is TGTGCCAGCTCACCGCTCGGGACAGGGCTTGGTTCATACGAGCAGTACTTC.

The chain recombines TRBV9 with TRBJ2-3; possible D gene TRBD2, 6 bases. Per the germline V gene, CDR1 is SGDLS and CDR2 is YYNGEE. The CDR3 runs 16 residues. The V and J ends lost 6 bases and 0 bases respectively, with 17 bases between them. DNA of the CDR3: TGTGCCAGCACAAAAAGGATGGGGGGTAGCACAGATACGCAGTATTTT. It encodes CASTKRMGGSTDTQYF. The entire variable domain, with the rest obtained from reference TRBV9 and TRBJ2-3, is as follows: DSGVTQTPKHLITATGQRVTLRCSPRSGDLSVYWYQQSLDQGLQFLIQYYNGEERAKGNILERFSAQQFPDLHSELNLSSLELGDSALYFCASTKRMGGSTDTQYFGPGTRLTVL.

The rearrangement links TRBV11-1 to TRBJ2-5; tentatively, D is TRBD2 (5 bases). Trimming took off 2 bases at V and 5 bases at J, with 6 bases between the two ends. Germline V gene lookup returns CDR1 SGHAT and CDR2 FQDESV (reference sequence). The CDR3 runs 12 residues. The CDR3 DNA reads TGTGCCAGCAGCTTAAAGCGGGAGACCCAGTACTTC. It translates to CASSLKRETQYF.

V is TRBV29-1 and J is TRBJ1-1; 8 bases map to TRBD1. CDR1 and CDR2 (germline): SQVTM, ANQGSEA. The ends lost 7 bases at V and 5 bases at J; junction bases unmatched: 6. The CDR3 length is 12 residues. The CDR3 region is CSAQQGGTEAFF. The CDR3 nucleotides read TGCAGCGCGCAACAGGGGGGGACTGAAGCTTTCTTT.

The V and J genes are TRBV7-9 and TRBJ2-7; maybe TRBD2 (5 bases). The CDR3 extends over 12 amino acids. Germline CDR1 and CDR2: SEHNR and FQNEAQ (reference sequence). V gave up 3 bases and J gave up 11 bases, with 14 bases separating them. The DNA of the CDR3 is TGTGCCAGCAGCTTCCCTTCTGGGGAGAAGTACTTC. Protein product: CASSFPSGEKYF.

This clone was observed once. This sequence joins TRBV9 and TRBJ2-1, with TRBD1 identical over 11 bases. Germline lookup yields CDR1 SGDLS and CDR2 YYNGEE. V shed 7 bases and J 6 bases; nucleotides not matched to a gene: 3. This CDR3 spans 13 amino acids. CDR3 amino acids: CASSGTGGNEQFF. The CDR3 DNA sequence: TGTGCCAGCTCCGGGACAGGGGGCAATGAGCAGTTCTTC.

This clone occurred a few times. The J gene is TRBJ2-2, the V gene TRBV12-3 or TRBV12-4; TRBD2 aligns across 9 bases. The CDR3 sequence is 13 residues long. V trimming: 5 bases; J trimming: 8 bases; junction bases outside the gene matches: 3. CDR3 DNA sequence: TGTGCCAGCAGTACGACTAGCGGTGGGGAGCTGTTTTTT. This encodes CASSTTSGGELFF.

The V and J genes are TRBV7-9 and TRBJ2-1; TRBD2 aligns across 8 bases. J lost 0 bases, V lost 7 bases, and 5 bases had no gene match. The CDR3 extends over 15 amino acids. In germline, CDR1 is SEHNR, CDR2 FQNEAQ (reference sequence). CDR3 DNA sequence: TGTGCCAGCACTACGACTAGCGCCTCCTACAATGAGCAGTTCTTC. It is translated as CASTTTSASYNEQFF.